This TCR beta chain was profiled in a study of human T cells and chemical hapten exposure. About this clonotype: Its antigen is unknown.

As for time point: patch test 1, 2 weeks after DPC sensitization. Treatment noted: therapeutic diphenylcyclopropenone sensitization with weekly scalp DPC. With 8 bases removed from V and 6 bases from J, the gap between germline ends came to 18 bases. The CDR3 totals 14 residues. Per germline, CDR1 MNHEY and CDR2 SMNVEV (reference sequence). Via MiXCR, TCRdb re-called the RACE reads, giving one row per CDR3 protein. The data contain around 380,000 distinct CDR3 sequences, about 4.4% of them singletons. Study results and caveats: Donors, who had alopecia, may show an immune response that differs from healthy people's. Expanded TCRs created a significantly greater count of big CDR3 similarity clusters than controls did.

The clonotype comes from a woman aged 45-65 years with alopecia areata. Some clones in this sample may be carry-over from other donors' samples. The chain recombines TRBV27 with TRBJ2-3; D is perhaps TRBD2 (7 bases). The input for sequencing was whole blood, taken in connection with sensitization to the hapten diphenylcyclopropenone (DPC). CDR3 bases: TGTGCCAGCGGAAGGGGGGGGCCTTGGGATACGCAGTATTTT. The encoded protein is CASGRGGPWDTQYF.